This TCR beta chain was recorded in a study of T cell changes during pregnancy in multiple sclerosis. The CDR3 loop spans 18 amino acids. The germline V gene encodes CDR1 SGHNT and CDR2 YENEEA. V dropped 1 base and J dropped 4; count of bases not matched to a gene: 9. Clones were read by immunoSEQ multiplex PCR, and TCRdb kept only the in-frame ones, dropping some. Here the sample spans approximately 92,000 clones, 85% to 95% being singletons. The chain recombines TRBV11-3 with TRBJ2-2, with 10 bases that match TRBD2. The sample consisted of peripheral blood, taken in the first trimester of pregnancy. This TCR derives from a female donor with multiple sclerosis, enrolled in a pregnancy study. CDR3 amino acids: CASSLVLAGDPSTGELFF. DNA for the CDR3: TGTGCCAGCAGCTTAGTCCTAGCGGGAGACCCGAGCACCGGGGAGCTGTTTTTT.